The 19 T cell receptor beta chains presented below share a single source sample, sequenced in a study of Graves' ophthalmopathy and Graves' hyperthyroidism. Using RNA transcripts, the TCR beta CDR3 regions were amplified. RT-PCR was first run with HTBI primers, then multiplex PCR in a second round. TCRdb analysed the multiplex PCR reads with MiXCR anew, one entry per CDR3 protein. The sample shows about 400,000 distinct CDR3 sequences, approximately 16% of them seen only once. The sample was peripheral blood. These receptors were taken from a woman aged 18-29 years with Graves' ophthalmopathy.

This clonotype was recorded at least ten times. Compared with germline, one end of the junction differs, possibly owing to a read error. V gene TRBV7-9 combines with J gene TRBJ1-3; 9 positions match TRBD1. The V gene's germline CDR1 is SEHNR and CDR2 FQNEAQ (reference sequence). CDR3 size: 15 residues. CDR3 coding DNA: TGTGCCAGCAGCTGGACAGGGGCCTCTGAAAACACCATATATTTT. It yields the protein CASSWTGASENTIYF.

Only one count was recorded for this clonotype. The chain couples TRBV6-4 to TRBJ1-5; D gene unclear. V lost 0 bases to trimming and J lost 0 bases, with 3 bases between them. CDR1 and CDR2 (germline): MRHNA, SNTAGT. The CDR3 is 14 amino acids. CDR3 nucleotides: TGTGCCAGCAGTGACTCTCATAGCAATCAGCCCCAGCATTTT. It yields the protein CASSDSHSNQPQHF.

The J gene is TRBJ2-7, the V gene TRBV9; D is unresolved. The CDR3 length is 14 residues. V was shortened by 0 bases and J by 2 bases, with 9 bases between the two germline ends. Germline assignment: CDR1 SGDLS and CDR2 YYNGEE. The CDR3 nucleotides read TGTGCCAGCAGCGTAGGTACCGAGCCCTACGAGCAGTACTTC. Amino acids: CASSVGTEPYEQYF.

This clonotype was seen ten or more times. The CDR3 region is CSAGLAGGPSGELFF. The CDR3 DNA follows: TGCAGCGCTGGACTAGCGGGAGGGCCATCCGGGGAGCTGTTTTTT. The rearrangement links TRBV29-1 to TRBJ2-2, with TRBD2 matching 15 bases. The CDR3 is made up of 15 amino acids. V lost 7 bases to trimming and J lost 6 bases; unmatched junction nucleotides: 6. CDR1 and CDR2 from the germline V gene are SQVTM and ANQGSEA.

V is TRBV20-1 and J is TRBJ2-7, with 8 bases lining up with TRBD2. This CDR3 is built from 14 residues. With 2 bases clipped from V and 7 bases from J, the junction kept 10 bases outside the gene matches. Germline V lookup: CDR1 DFQATT, CDR2 SNEGSKA (reference sequence). This CDR3 is CSARLAGDSGEQYF. Here the CDR3 DNA reads TGCAGTGCTAGACTAGCGGGTGACTCTGGGGAGCAGTACTTC.

This clonotype was counted many times. The chain uses TRBV20-1 and TRBJ2-2; possibly TRBD2 for D (6 bases). CDR1 is DFQATT, CDR2 SNEGSKA, per germline (reference sequence). This CDR3 has 15 amino acids. Trimming cost V 5 bases and J 2 bases, with 15 bases left between them. The CDR3 here is CSASGDFANTGELFF. The CDR3 nucleotides read TGCAGTGCTTCCGGGGACTTTGCAAACACCGGGGAGCTGTTTTTT.

The sample holds many counts of this clonotype. The V call is TRBV12-3 or TRBV12-4, the J call TRBJ2-4; 8 bases agree with TRBD1. This CDR3 is 16 amino acids long. Germline trimming cut 2 bases from V and 1 base from J; bases unmatched to any gene: 4. The CDR3, as DNA: TGTGCCAGCAGTTTAAGGCAGGGGGCGGCCAAAAACATTCAGTACTTC. Translating it yields CASSLRQGAAKNIQYF.

In this sample, this clonotype turned up many times. The chain is built from TRBV2 and TRBJ2-2; D not resolved. V was clipped by 3 bases and J by 5 bases, with 7 bases between them. The CDR3 sequence is 13 residues long. Germline V gene data show CDR1 as SNHLY and CDR2 as FYNNEI. The CDR3: CASSEDATGELFF. The CDR3 DNA follows: TGTGCCAGCAGTGAGGACGCGACCGGGGAGCTGTTTTTT.

This chain links TRBV20-1 with TRBJ2-2; a weak D match, TRBD2 (5 bases). Germline-derived CDR1 and CDR2 are DFQATT and SNEGSKA (reference sequence). The CDR3 covers 13 residues. The ends were cut back, 6 bases at V and 8 bases at J, with 16 bases in the middle. This chain's CDR3 is CSAGTATKGELFF. CDR3 DNA: TGCAGTGCGGGAACAGCGACTAAGGGGGAGCTGTTTTTT.

This clonotype was seen ten or more times. This rearrangement joins TRBV6-5 to TRBJ2-7; 8 nucleotides match TRBD2. This CDR3 comprises 15 residues. Unmatched junction bases numbered 8, after V lost 7 bases and J lost 0 bases. Germline V gene lookup returns CDR1 MNHEY and CDR2 SVGAGI. The DNA of the CDR3 is TGTGCCAGCACTCGACTAGCGACAAGCTCCTACGAGCAGTACTTC. It specifies CASTRLATSSYEQYF.

This chain links TRBV7-2 with TRBJ2-7, with D maybe TRBD2 (6 bases). Trimming took off 5 bases at V and 4 bases at J, with 18 bases between the two ends. CDR1 SGHTA and CDR2 FQGNSA come from the germline V gene. The CDR3 has 15 residues. The CDR3 nucleotides are TGTGCCAGCAGCACCTCCGGTACTAGCTTATACGAGCAGTACTTC. This gives the protein CASSTSGTSLYEQYF.

This clonotype was counted at least ten times. The chain uses TRBV6-5 and TRBJ2-7; TRBD1 is a possible D gene (6 bases). Germline CDR1 is MNHEY and CDR2 is SVGAGI. The V gene lost 1 base and the J gene lost 0 bases, with 10 bases spanning the gap. The CDR3 is made up of 15 amino acids. CDR3 sequence (DNA): TGTGCCAGCAGTTACTTACAGGGCCTCTCCTACGAGCAGTACTTC. This encodes CASSYLQGLSYEQYF.

The chain combines TRBV6-1 with TRBJ1-1; no clear D. The CDR3 runs 12 residues. Trimming stripped 8 bases from V and 1 base from J, with 8 bases between. Germline V gene sequence: CDR1 MNHNS, CDR2 SASEGT. The CDR3 DNA sequence: TGTGCCAGCGGCAGACCGAACACTGAAGCTTTCTTT. Translating gives CASGRPNTEAFF.

The table lists this clonotype with many counts. In DNA, the CDR3 is TGCGCCAGCAGCTTGGGGACTAGCGGGTACGAGCAGTACTTC. It translates to CASSLGTSGYEQYF. The chain uses TRBV5-1 and TRBJ2-7, with 11 bases fitting TRBD2. The germline gives CDR1 SGHRS, CDR2 YFSETQ. The V and J ends lost 0 bases and 4 bases, in that order; junction bases with no gene match: 0. The CDR3 length is 14 residues.

This clonotype has a single count. The chain carries TRBV6-1 and TRBJ1-2, with TRBD1 matching over 7 bases. V trimming: 6 bases; J trimming: 7 bases; junction bases outside the gene matches: 11. There are 14 residues in the CDR3. Germline V gives CDR1 MNHNS, CDR2 SASEGT. The CDR3 spells CASSPEQGSGGYTF. In DNA form, the CDR3 reads TGTGCCAGCAGCCCTGAACAGGGGTCGGGTGGCTACACCTTC.

This clonotype has at least ten counts. V is TRBV24-1 and J is TRBJ1-1; the D is unclear. The germline V gene has CDR1 KGHDR and CDR2 SFDVKD. The CDR3 is made up of 14 amino acids. V lost 5 bases to trimming and J lost 1 base, with 10 bases between them. The DNA for the CDR3 is TGTGCCACCAGTGTTTGGGAGGGGAACACTGAAGCTTTCTTT. Protein sequence: CATSVWEGNTEAFF.

The table lists this clonotype with many counts. The J gene is TRBJ1-3, the V gene TRBV28, with 7 bases fitting TRBD1. Germline V gene lookup returns CDR1 MDHEN and CDR2 SYDVKM. This CDR3 comprises 17 residues. V dropped 6 bases and J dropped 4; count of bases not matched to a gene: 15. CDR3: CASSPSPTGTQGNTIYF. The CDR3, as DNA: TGTGCCAGCAGCCCAAGCCCGACAGGGACCCAAGGAAACACCATATATTTT.

This clonotype was seen at least ten times. The V call is TRBV7-3, the J call TRBJ2-5; unclear D gene. This CDR3 is built from 13 residues. Between the trimmed V and J ends, which lost 5 bases and 3 bases, there was a span of 10 bases. Germline V gives CDR1 SGHTA, CDR2 FQGTGA. The CDR3 spells CASSGASEETQYF. Here the CDR3 DNA reads TGTGCCAGCAGCGGCGCCTCCGAAGAGACCCAGTACTTC.

J is TRBJ1-1 and V is TRBV6-2 or TRBV6-3, with D possibly TRBD1 on 6 matching bases. V lost 6 bases, J lost 11 bases, and 19 bases lay in between. CDR1 and CDR2 (germline): MNHEY, SVGEGT. This CDR3 comprises 13 residues. DNA for the CDR3: TGTGCCAGCAGACCCGAGGGGGGCGCAGTGGCTTTCTTT. The encoded protein is CASRPEGGAVAFF.